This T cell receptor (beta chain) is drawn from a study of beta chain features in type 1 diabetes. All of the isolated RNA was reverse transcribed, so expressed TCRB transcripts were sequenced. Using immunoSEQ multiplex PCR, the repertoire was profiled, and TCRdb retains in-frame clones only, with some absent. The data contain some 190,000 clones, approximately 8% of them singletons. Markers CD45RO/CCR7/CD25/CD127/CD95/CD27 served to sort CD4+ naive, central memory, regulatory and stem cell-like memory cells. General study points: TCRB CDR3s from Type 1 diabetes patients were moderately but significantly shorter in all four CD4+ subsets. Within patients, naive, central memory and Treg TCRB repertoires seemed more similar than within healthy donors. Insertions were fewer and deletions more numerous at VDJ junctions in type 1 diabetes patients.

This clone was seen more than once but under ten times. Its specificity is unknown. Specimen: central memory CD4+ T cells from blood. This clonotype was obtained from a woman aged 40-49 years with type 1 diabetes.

The CDR3 region has the DNA TGCAGCGTTGAAGCCGGGGGAGGCGGCTACAATGAGCAGTTCTTC. The encoded protein is CSVEAGGGGYNEQFF. This chain joins TRBV29-1 and TRBJ2-1; D is perhaps TRBD2 (6 bases). V lost 1 base and J 3 bases, leaving 13 bases between the germline ends. The CDR3 consists of 15 residues. Germline values: CDR1 SQVTM, CDR2 ANQGSEA.